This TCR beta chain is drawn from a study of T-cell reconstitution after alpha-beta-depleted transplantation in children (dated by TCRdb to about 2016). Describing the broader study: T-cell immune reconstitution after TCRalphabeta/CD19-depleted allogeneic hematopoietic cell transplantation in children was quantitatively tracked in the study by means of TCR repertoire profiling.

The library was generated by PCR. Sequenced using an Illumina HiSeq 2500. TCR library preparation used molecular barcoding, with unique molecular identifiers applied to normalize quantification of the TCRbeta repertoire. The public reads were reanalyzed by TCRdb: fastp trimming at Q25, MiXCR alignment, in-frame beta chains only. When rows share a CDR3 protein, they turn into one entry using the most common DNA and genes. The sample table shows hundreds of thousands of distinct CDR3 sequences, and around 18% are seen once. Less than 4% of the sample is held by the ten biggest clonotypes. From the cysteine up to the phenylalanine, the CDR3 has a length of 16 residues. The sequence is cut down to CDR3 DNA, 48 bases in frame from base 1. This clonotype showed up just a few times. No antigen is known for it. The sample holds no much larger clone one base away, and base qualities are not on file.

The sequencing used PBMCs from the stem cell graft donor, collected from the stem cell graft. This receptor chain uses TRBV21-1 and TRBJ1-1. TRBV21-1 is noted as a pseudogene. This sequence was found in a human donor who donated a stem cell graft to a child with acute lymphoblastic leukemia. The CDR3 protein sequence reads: CASSKVGGDMNTEAFF. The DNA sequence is TGTGCCAGCAGCAAAGTGGGTGGGGATATGAACACTGAAGCTTTCTTT.